This T cell receptor beta chain was observed in a study of blood T cell repertoires in COVID-19. Produced via immunoSEQ multiplex PCR; TCRdb's table is partial and in-frame only. This table has roughly 70,000 clones, about four fifths appearing once. The table lists this clone with a few counts. This CDR3 contains 16 residues. Germline V gene sequence: CDR1 SGHNT, CDR2 YYREEE (reference sequence). J gave up 6 bases and V 4 bases, and 6 bases lay outside the gene matches. This chain links TRBV5-4 with TRBJ2-1, with TRBD2 matching 14 bases. Sequences were obtained from peripheral blood. The receptor was derived from a human donor in a cohort sampled during active COVID-19. The CDR3 coding sequence is TGTGCCAGCAGCCGCCCCGGACTAGCGGGAGGCAATGAGCAGTTCTTC. Residues: CASSRPGLAGGNEQFF.